Listed here are 4 T cell receptor beta chains from one sample, sequenced in a study of cytomegalovirus exposure and HLA in healthy donors (dated by TCRdb to 2015 to 2018). The method was the immunoSEQ multiplex PCR assay. The multiplex PCR relied on a mix of 60 forward primers for TCR Vbeta segments and 13 reverse primers for TCR Jbeta segments. This immuneACCESS table, as held by TCRdb, lists in-frame sequences with V and J called but not all clones. Of the missing ones, under half trace to an unresolved V gene in checked studies; the others have no known cause. The sample has under 250,000 clones on record, 65% to 80% of them singletons. The ten largest clones capture approximately 4.7% of the sample. What was sequenced was PBMCs. The source is a woman aged 25 to 45 in good health and CMV-seropositive.

The gene calls are TRBV9 and TRBJ2-5, with TRBD1 identical over 9 bases. TRBJ2-7 explains the end of the DNA better; the J call may be wrong. This CDR3 comprises 19 residues. CDR1 is SGDLS, CDR2 YYNGEE, per germline. The CDR3 bases are TGTGCCAGCAGCCTAATCCGGGACAGGGAGCTATTCTTGCTCCACGAGCAGTACTTC. This encodes CASSLIRDRELFLLHEQYF.

CDR3 DNA: TGTGCCAGCAACGGGCAGGGGATGAACACTGAAGCTTTCTTT. Translation gives CASNGQGMNTEAFF. The rearrangement links TRBV7-2 to TRBJ1-1; D is possibly TRBD1 (6 bases). CDR3 length equals 14 residues. V was trimmed by 7 bases and J by 0 bases, leaving 12 bases between them. The germline V gene encodes CDR1 SGHTA and CDR2 FQGNSA.

The CDR3 reads CASRTTGSNQPQHF. The DNA for the CDR3 is TGTGCCAGCAGAACGACAGGGTCCAATCAGCCCCAGCATTTT. V gene TRBV27 combines with J gene TRBJ1-5; 7 nucleotides align to TRBD1. The CDR3 has 14 amino acids. V was clipped by 6 bases and J by 3 bases; unmatched bases: 5. Germline-derived CDR1 and CDR2 are MNHEY and SMNVEV (reference sequence).

The chain joins TRBV2 to TRBJ2-1; D perhaps matches TRBD1 (5 bases). The CDR3 runs to 16 residues. The V gene's germline CDR1 is SNHLY and CDR2 FYNNEI. V dropped 3 bases and J dropped 6 bases, with 18 bases sitting between them. CDR3 sequence reads: CASSEPQGSRINEQFF. The CDR3 bases are TGTGCCAGCAGTGAGCCTCAGGGATCAAGGATCAATGAGCAGTTCTTC.